These 17 T cell receptor beta chains were sequenced from one sample in a study of cytomegalovirus exposure and HLA in healthy donors. The PCR made use of 60 Vbeta and 13 Jbeta primers. Clones were read by immunoSEQ multiplex PCR, and TCRdb kept only the in-frame ones, dropping some. The data hold 110,000 or so clones, with approximately 80% observed a single time. The sequenced sample was PBMCs. Source of these receptors: a man aged 45-65 years in good health and CMV-seropositive.

CDR3 DNA sequence: TGTGCCAGCAGTGGGACCGGAGGGCATCAGCCCCAGCATTTT. Protein sequence: CASSGTGGHQPQHF. The gene calls are TRBV25-1 and TRBJ1-5; D gene ambiguous. V gave up 4 bases and J gave up 5 bases, with 12 bases separating them. The CDR3 loop spans 14 amino acids. Germline assignment: CDR1 MGHDK and CDR2 SYGVNS. The complete variable domain, with remaining parts taken from reference TRBV25-1 and TRBJ1-5, reads EADIYQTPRYLVIGTGKKITLECSQTMGHDKMYWYQQDPGMELHLIHYSYGVNSTEKGDLSSESTVSRIRTEHFPLTLESARPSHTSQYLCASSGTGGHQPQHFGDGTRLSIL.

V usage is TRBV7-9 and J usage is TRBJ1-6; TRBD1 might be the D (5 bases). This CDR3 is built from 14 residues. The germline V gene has CDR1 SEHNR and CDR2 FQNEAQ (reference sequence). With 1 base removed from V and 7 bases from J, the gap between germline ends came to 8 bases. The CDR3 region is CASSLEGMNSPLHF. Here the CDR3 DNA reads TGTGCCAGCAGCTTAGAGGGGATGAATTCACCCCTCCACTTT.

The rearrangement links TRBV27 to TRBJ2-7, with D maybe TRBD2 (6 bases). CDR3 length: 15 amino acids. Germline CDR1 reads MNHEY; CDR2 reads SMNVEV (reference sequence). Trimming shortened V by 6 bases and J by 3 bases, and 18 bases separated the two germline ends. CDR3 sequence: CASSPFGSGNYEQYF. The CDR3 DNA reads as TGTGCCAGCAGCCCGTTCGGTAGCGGAAACTACGAGCAGTACTTC.

V and J are TRBV5-1 and TRBJ2-1; no clear D gene. Germline CDR1 is SGHRS and CDR2 is YFSETQ. The CDR3 is 14 amino acids. The ends were cut back, 4 bases at V and 3 bases at J, with 11 bases in the middle. The CDR3 nucleotides read TGCGCCAGCAGCGCCGCTATCGGCTACAATGAGCAGTTCTTC. It is translated as CASSAAIGYNEQFF.

This sequence joins TRBV6-1 and TRBJ1-2; 9 positions agree with TRBD1. The germline V gene encodes CDR1 MNHNS and CDR2 SASEGT. The V gene end was trimmed by 4 bases and the J gene end by 5 bases; junction bases not matched to a gene: 8. The CDR3 has 15 residues. The CDR3, as DNA: TGTGCCAGCAGTGGGTCGACAGGGGGGTCGTATGGCTACACCTTC. Encoded protein: CASSGSTGGSYGYTF.

The V and J genes are TRBV5-6 and TRBJ1-1; D gene ambiguous. There are 16 residues in the CDR3. Germline V gene sequence: CDR1 SGHDT, CDR2 YYEEEE. V was pared by 4 bases and J by 4 bases, with 20 bases between. CDR3 in DNA: TGTGCCAGCAGCGTGGACGTACCCGGTGGAGGCACTGAAGCTTTCTTT. Translation: CASSVDVPGGGTEAFF.

In nucleotides, the CDR3 is TGTGCCAGCAGTGGGACTAGCGTCACCTACGAGCAGTACTTC. This codes for CASSGTSVTYEQYF. The chain combines TRBV6-1 with TRBJ2-7; TRBD2 matches at 9 bases. Unmatched junction bases numbered 3, after V lost 4 bases and J lost 2 bases. The CDR3 spans 14 residues. The germline gives CDR1 MNHNS, CDR2 SASEGT.

In this sample, this clone turned up a few times. The chain's CDR3 is CASSFGGTTNTGELFF. Here the CDR3 DNA reads TGTGCCAGCAGTTTCGGCGGGACGACGAACACCGGGGAGCTGTTTTTT. V gene TRBV27 combines with J gene TRBJ2-2, with D possibly matching TRBD2 (6 bases). V was shortened by 3 bases and J by 0 bases, with 11 bases between the two germline ends. CDR1 and CDR2 from the germline V gene are MNHEY and SMNVEV (reference sequence). CDR3 length equals 16 residues.

This clone is a singleton in its sample. This rearrangement joins TRBV5-1 to TRBJ2-3, with 15 bases lining up with TRBD2. Trimming cost V 4 bases and J 5 bases; bases outside gene matches: 8. CDR3 length: 17 amino acids. Germline-derived CDR1 and CDR2 are SGHRS and YFSETQ. The DNA for the CDR3 is TGCGCCAGCAGCGTAGGACTAGCGGGAGGGCGGGGAGATACGCAGTATTTT. Translating it yields CASSVGLAGGRGDTQYF.

This clone was counted a single time. This chain uses TRBV5-1 with TRBJ1-2; 8 positions agree with TRBD1. The V gene's germline CDR1 is SGHRS and CDR2 YFSETQ. V dropped 3 bases and J dropped 4; count of bases not matched to a gene: 8. The CDR3 extends over 15 amino acids. The CDR3 protein is CASSSTGETVYGYTF. DNA of the CDR3: TGCGCCAGCAGCTCGACAGGGGAGACCGTCTATGGCTACACCTTC.

The chain has TRBV5-1 and TRBJ1-2, with TRBD1 matching 7 bases. Germline CDR1 is SGHRS and CDR2 is YFSETQ. The CDR3 totals 16 residues. The V gene end was trimmed by 3 bases and the J gene end by 7 bases; junction bases not matched to a gene: 15. In DNA, the CDR3 is TGCGCCAGCAGCTCATCACACTTGGGACAGTTCTCTGGCTACACCTTC. Its protein product is CASSSSHLGQFSGYTF.

Comment on this clone: In the same sample, other DNA sequences code for this CDR3. The gene calls are TRBV27 and TRBJ1-5, with D perhaps TRBD1 (5 bases). The CDR3 totals 13 residues. Between the trimmed V and J ends, which lost 1 base and 5 bases, there was a span of 6 bases. From germline, CDR1 is MNHEY and CDR2 SMNVEV (reference sequence). The CDR3 coding sequence is TGTGCCAGCAGTTTATTAGGGGATCAGCCCCAGCATTTT. The encoded protein is CASSLLGDQPQHF.

The rearrangement joins TRBV6-5 to TRBJ2-5, with 12 bases matching TRBD2. The J call is in doubt because the DNA end fits TRBJ2-7 better. This CDR3 region has 14 residues. CDR1 is MNHEY and CDR2 is SVGAGI in the germline V gene. The CDR3 nucleotides read TGTGCCAGCAGCATAGGACTAGCGGGGTACGAGCAGTACTTC. Translated: CASSIGLAGYEQYF.

Note on this clone: Additional DNA sequences in this sample encode the identical CDR3. The rearrangement uses TRBV28 and TRBJ2-7; unclear D gene. Germline loops: CDR1 MDHEN, CDR2 SYDVKM. V was shortened by 3 bases and J by 1 base, with 4 bases between the two germline ends. The CDR3 totals 12 residues. As DNA, the CDR3 is TGTGCCAGCAGTTTGTTATCCTACGAGCAGTACTTC. This translates into CASSLLSYEQYF.

The chain links TRBV6-1 to TRBJ2-5; 11 bases are a match to TRBD1. Gene TRBJ2-7 matches the end of the DNA better, so the J call may be wrong. This CDR3 region has 15 residues. The germline V gene encodes CDR1 MNHNS and CDR2 SASEGT. The CDR3 DNA reads TGTGCCAGCAGGGACAGGGGGCGGGAGGCCTACGAGCAGTACTTC. Its translation is CASRDRGREAYEQYF.

The gene calls are TRBV10-3 and TRBJ1-5; D may be TRBD1 (5 bases). This CDR3 spans 14 amino acids. CDR1 is ENHRY and CDR2 is SYGVKD in the germline V gene. Trimming removed 3 bases from V and 6 bases from J, with 12 bases in between. The CDR3 DNA sequence: TGTGCCATCAGTGACCGGCAGGGAGGTCAGCCCCAGCATTTT. It is translated as CAISDRQGGQPQHF.

This clone was counted once. The genes are TRBV28 and TRBJ1-1; TRBD1 agrees at 10 bases. The V gene end was trimmed by 7 bases and the J gene end by 4 bases; junction bases not matched to a gene: 6. CDR1 and CDR2 from the germline V gene are MDHEN and SYDVKM. This CDR3 comprises 14 residues. The CDR3 is CASTRQGAGTEAFF. In DNA, the CDR3 is TGTGCCAGCACCAGACAGGGGGCGGGCACTGAAGCTTTCTTT.